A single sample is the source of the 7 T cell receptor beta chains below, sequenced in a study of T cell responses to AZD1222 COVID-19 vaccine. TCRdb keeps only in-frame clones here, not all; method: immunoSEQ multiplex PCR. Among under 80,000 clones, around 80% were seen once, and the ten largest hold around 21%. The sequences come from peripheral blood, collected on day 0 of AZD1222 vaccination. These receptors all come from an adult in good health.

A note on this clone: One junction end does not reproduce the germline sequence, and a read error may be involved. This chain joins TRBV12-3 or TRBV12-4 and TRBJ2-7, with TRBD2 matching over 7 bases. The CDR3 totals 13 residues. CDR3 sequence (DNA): TGTGCCAGCAGTGCCATCTCCTCACGTGGGAGGGTCTTC. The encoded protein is CASSAISSRGRVF.

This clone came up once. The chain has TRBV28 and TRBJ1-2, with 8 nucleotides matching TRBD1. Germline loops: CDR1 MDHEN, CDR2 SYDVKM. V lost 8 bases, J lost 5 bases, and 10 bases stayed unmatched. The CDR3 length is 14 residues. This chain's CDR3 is CASSKQGVGYGYTF. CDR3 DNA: TGTGCCAGCTCAAAACAGGGGGTCGGGTATGGCTACACCTTC.

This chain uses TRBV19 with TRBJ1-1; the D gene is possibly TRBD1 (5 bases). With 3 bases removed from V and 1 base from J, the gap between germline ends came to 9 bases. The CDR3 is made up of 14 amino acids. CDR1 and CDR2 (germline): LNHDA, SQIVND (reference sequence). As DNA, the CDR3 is TGTGCCAGTAGTATGCAGGGACCGAACACTGAAGCTTTCTTT. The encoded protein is CASSMQGPNTEAFF. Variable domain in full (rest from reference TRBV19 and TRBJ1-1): DGGITQSPKYLFRKEGQNVTLSCEQNLNHDAMYWYRQDPGQGLRLIYYSQIVNDFQKGDIAEGYSVSREKKESFPLTVTSAQKNPTAFYLCASSMQGPNTEAFFGQGTRLTVV.

The CDR3 DNA reads TGTGCCAGCAGTTTAGTCAGGGGGGCCTATGGCTACACCTTC. Its protein is CASSLVRGAYGYTF. The gene calls are TRBV28 and TRBJ1-2, with 7 bases that match TRBD1. This CDR3 comprises 14 residues. Looked up from germline, CDR1 is MDHEN and CDR2 is SYDVKM. V lost 2 bases to trimming and J lost 4 bases; unmatched junction nucleotides: 4.

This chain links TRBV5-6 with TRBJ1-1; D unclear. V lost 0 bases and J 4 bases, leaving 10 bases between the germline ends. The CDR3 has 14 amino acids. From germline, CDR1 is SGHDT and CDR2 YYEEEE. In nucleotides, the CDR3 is TGTGCCAGCAGCTTGGGGGGTAGTGGCACTGAAGCTTTCTTT. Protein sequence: CASSLGGSGTEAFF.

The CDR3 region is CSVGAGLQETQYF. The CDR3 DNA sequence: TGCAGCGTTGGGGCAGGGTTACAAGAGACCCAGTACTTC. V is TRBV29-1 and J is TRBJ2-5; maybe TRBD1 (5 bases). CDR1 and CDR2 (germline): SQVTM, ANQGSEA. The V gene lost 4 bases and the J gene lost 2 bases, with 11 bases spanning the gap. The CDR3 length is 13 residues.

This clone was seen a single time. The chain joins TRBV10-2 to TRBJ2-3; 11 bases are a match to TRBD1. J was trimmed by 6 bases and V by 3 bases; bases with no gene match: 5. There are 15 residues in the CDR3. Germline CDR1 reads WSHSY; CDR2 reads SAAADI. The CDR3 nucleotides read TGCGCCAGCAGTGATCGGACAGGGGGCTTTGATACGCAGTATTTT. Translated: CASSDRTGGFDTQYF.